These 32 T cell receptor beta chains originate from one sample sequenced in a study of tumor and adjacent non-tumor tissue in lung cancer (dated by TCRdb to the late 2010s). Receptor amplification or capture employed multiplex PCR. The sequencer was an Illumina HiSeq 2500. TCRbeta libraries were constructed through three rounds of nested PCR with primers (Table S4) according to protocols adapted from ARM-PCR. Using fastp trimming at Q25 and MiXCR clonotype assembly, TCRdb reanalyzed the public sequencing data and kept in-frame beta chains. Rows matching on CDR3 protein sequence are summarized as one entry with the most common DNA and genes. This sample has roughly 140,000 distinct CDR3 sequences in its table, and around 61% of those were observed once. The ten most abundant clones make up 15% to 20% of the sample. RNA was isolated from bulk, unsorted tissue, and RNA quality was assessed with a NanoDrop ND-1000 and an Agilent 2100.

Sequenced material: lung tumor tissue. The receptors shown here come from a man aged 55 to 70 with small cell lung cancer.

Comments on this clonotype: Being one base from a much bigger clone, this may be a read error. This chain uses TRBV4-2 with TRBJ2-1; TRBD2 aligns across 10 bases. There are 17 residues in the CDR3. CDR1 is LGHNA and CDR2 is YNFKEQ in the germline V gene. The CDR3 bases are TGTGCCAGCAGCCAAGACTCCCTAGCGGGAGATCCGTATGAGCAGCTCTTC. Amino acids: CASSQDSLAGDPYEQLF.

V is TRBV5-5 and J is TRBJ2-3; 11 bases are a match to TRBD2. Germline CDR1 is SGHKS and CDR2 is YYEKEE (reference sequence). There are 16 residues in the CDR3. Trimming removed 0 bases from V and 15 bases from J; junction bases left unmatched: 15. Here the CDR3 reads CASSLELAGGRDKQYF. Written as DNA, the CDR3 is TGTGCCAGCAGCTTGGAATTAGCGGGAGGGAGAGATAAGCAATATTTT.

Worth noting for this clonotype: Since no conserved phenylalanine or tryptophan closes the CDR3, a read error is the likely cause. The rearrangement joins TRBV6-5 to TRBJ2-1, with D perhaps TRBD2 (6 bases). CDR1 and CDR2 (germline): MNHEY, SVGAGI. The CDR3 runs 15 residues. CDR3: CASSPLTSGNNEQFL. In DNA, the CDR3 is TGTGCCAGCAGTCCTCTGACTAGTGGGAACAACGAGCAGTTCCTC.

The chain is built from TRBV29-1 and TRBJ1-3; perhaps TRBD1 as D (5 bases). The CDR3 has 14 amino acids. The germline V gene encodes CDR1 SQVTM and CDR2 ANQGSEA. The ends were cut back, 4 bases at V and 0 bases at J, with 10 bases in the middle. The CDR3 region is CSVGAGSSGNTIYF. CDR3 sequence (DNA): TGCAGCGTTGGGGCAGGGTCCTCTGGAAACACCATATATTTT.

The chain links TRBV12-3 or TRBV12-4 to TRBJ2-7, with a possible D match to TRBD1 (5 bases). Trimming took 8 bases from V and 5 from J, leaving 10 bases between them. The CDR3 runs 11 residues. The CDR3: CASGALDEQYF. The CDR3 region has the DNA TGTGCCAGCGGGGCTCTGGACGAGCAGTACTTC.

In the case of this clonotype: It may be a read error: a sequence one base away is much more abundant. The rearrangement joins TRBV7-9 to TRBJ1-5, with TRBD1 matching over 8 bases. V shed 5 bases, J shed 6 bases, and the junction held 12 bases outside the gene matches. CDR1 SEHNR and CDR2 FQNEAQ come from the germline V gene (reference sequence). CDR3 size: 16 residues. CDR3 amino acids: CASSISGGAGSQPQHF. The CDR3, as DNA: TGTGCCAGCAGCATCTCAGGGGGCGCCGGGAGTCAGCCCCAGCATTTT.

With regard to this clonotype: A much larger clone differs from this one at a single base, so this may be a read error. The chain links TRBV6-6 to TRBJ1-2, with 7 bases fitting TRBD1. The CDR3 has 13 amino acids. Germline V gene sequence: CDR1 MNHNY, CDR2 SVGAGI (reference sequence). CDR3 in DNA: TGTCCCAGCAGCCCAGGGGGATTCTATGGCTACACCTTC. Its translation is CPSSPGGFYGYTF.

The table lists this clonotype with a few counts. The rearrangement links TRBV5-5 to TRBJ2-1; possible D gene TRBD1, 6 bases. The CDR3 spans 12 residues. Trimming took 3 bases from V and 6 from J, leaving 7 bases between them. Germline CDR1 SGHKS, CDR2 YYEKEE (reference sequence). CDR3 DNA sequence: TGTGCCAGCAGCTGGGGGCTCAATGAGCAGTTCTTC. Its translation: CASSWGLNEQFF.

For this clonotype: The missing conserved phenylalanine or tryptophan at the end of this CDR3 makes a read error likely. The limits of the CDR3 on the DNA are not certain, so only TCRdb's listed CDR3 is given. This chain joins TRBV6-1 and TRBJ2-3; the DNA was not compared with TRBD2, the D call given in the table. Including both end residues, the CDR3 is 15 amino acids long. CDR1 is MNHNS and CDR2 is SASEGT in the germline V gene. The CDR3 region is CASTGGVIGTDTQYS.

Concerning this clonotype itself: A much more abundant neighbour one base away suggests this may be a read error. V and J are TRBV11-2 and TRBJ2-2; 7 bases fit TRBD1. CDR3 length equals 16 residues. Germline V CDR1 and CDR2: SGHAT, FQNNGV. The DNA for the CDR3 is TGTGCCAGCAGCTTAATTGGTAGGGGGCGGACCGGGGAGCGGTTTTTT. It codes for CASSLIGRGRTGERFF.

A word on this clonotype: An end of the junction differs from the germline gene, which may be a read error. The rearrangement links TRBV6-5 to TRBJ1-5; no clear D gene. Germline CDR1 reads MNHEY; CDR2 reads SVGAGI. This CDR3 is 14 amino acids long. This CDR3 is CASCYSTWDQSQHF. CDR3 nucleotides: TGTGCCAGCTGTTACTCAACTTGGGATCAGTCCCAGCATTTT.

As to this clonotype: Sequence at one end of the junction differs from germline and may be a read error. V usage is TRBV15 and J usage is TRBJ1-4, with D perhaps matching TRBD1 (5 bases). The germline CDR1 and CDR2 sequences are LNHNV and YYDKDF (reference sequence). The CDR3 spans 15 residues. DNA of the CDR3: TGCGCCACCAGCAGAGACCCAGGGACTAATGAAAAACTGTTTTTT. Amino acid sequence: CATSRDPGTNEKLFF. The full variable domain, its missing parts supplied by reference TRBV15 and TRBJ1-4, is DAMVIQNPRYQVTQFGKPVTLSCSQTLNHNVMYWYQQKSSQAPKLLFHYYDKDFNNEADTPDNFQSRRPNTSFCFLDIRSPGLGDTAMYLCATSRDPGTNEKLFFGSGTQLSVL.

In its sample, this clonotype was seen once. The chain employs TRBV29-1 and TRBJ2-1, with 10 positions matching TRBD2. Judging by the DNA end, TRBJ2-7 fits better; the J call may be wrong. The CDR3 has 18 amino acids. Germline V gene data show CDR1 as SQVTM and CDR2 as ANQGSEA. CDR3 in amino acids: CSALQSGASGRRINEQYF. Written as DNA, the CDR3 is TGCAGCGCCCTACAATCCGGGGCTAGCGGGAGAAGAATCAATGAGCAGTACTTC.

In the case of this clonotype: The CDR3 does not close with the conserved phenylalanine or tryptophan, likely indicating a read error. J is TRBJ2-5 and V is TRBV5-4, with 11 bases aligning to TRBD2. The CDR3 has 15 residues. Germline lookup yields CDR1 SGHNT and CDR2 YYREEE (reference sequence). CDR3 amino acids: CASSLTSGIQETQYL. In nucleotides, the CDR3 is TGTGCTAGCAGCTTGACTAGCGGGATCCAAGAGACCCAGTACTTA.

As for this clonotype: Mismatch with germline at one junction end may stem from a read error. The chain uses TRBV11-3 and TRBJ2-7; TRBD1 aligns across 7 bases. The CDR3 sequence is 14 residues long. Germline V gives CDR1 SGHNT, CDR2 YENEEA. The DNA for the CDR3 is TGTGTCAGCAGCCCAGACAGGGAGTTATACGAGCAGTACTTC. Amino acids: CVSSPDRELYEQYF.

On this clonotype: A junction boundary mismatches the germline segment, possibly from a read error. CDR3 amino acids: CASSIGNWQEAQYF. In DNA form, the CDR3 reads TGTGCCAGTAGTATAGGAAACTGGCAAGAGGCCCAGTACTTC. The J gene is TRBJ2-5, the V gene TRBV19; D gene ambiguous. Germline V gene lookup returns CDR1 LNHDA and CDR2 SQIVND (reference sequence). CDR3 length: 14 residues. The complete variable domain, with remaining parts taken from reference TRBV19 and TRBJ2-5, reads DGGITQSPKYLFRKEGQNVTLSCEQNLNHDAMYWYRQDPGQGLRLIYYSQIVNDFQKGDIAEGYSVSREKKESFPLTVTSAQKNPTAFYLCASSIGNWQEAQYFGPGTRLLVL.

A remark on this clonotype: As the CDR3 is not closed by the conserved phenylalanine or tryptophan, this likely results from a read error. The chain recombines TRBV11-3 with TRBJ1-6; 8 bases agree with TRBD1. The CDR3 extends over 14 amino acids. Germline-derived CDR1 and CDR2 are SGHNT and YENEEA. CDR3 residues: CTCSGQGNNSPLHL. The CDR3 coding sequence is TGTACCTGCAGTGGACAGGGTAATAATTCACCCCTCCACCTT.

Comments on this clonotype: A much larger clone lies one base from this, so it may be a read error. V usage is TRBV20-1 and J usage is TRBJ2-1, with 9 bases identical to TRBD1. The CDR3 length is 19 residues. Germline CDR1 DFQATT, CDR2 SNEGSKA (reference sequence). CDR3 loop: CGASLARGQGFRLRNEQFF. The CDR3 DNA follows: TGCGGTGCTAGCCTCGCCCGGGGACAGGGCTTTAGGCTACGCAATGAGCAGTTCTTC.

The chain combines TRBV30 with TRBJ2-5, with no clear D. V was clipped by 8 bases and J by 5 bases, with 18 bases between them. The CDR3 runs to 13 residues. Germline CDR1 reads GTSNPN; CDR2 reads SVGIG (reference sequence). Here the CDR3 DNA reads TGTGCCGTCTCACGGGTGGGGATGGAGACCCAGTACTTC. Encoded protein: CAVSRVGMETQYF.

This clonotype was seen a handful of times. The CDR3 carries no conserved terminal phenylalanine or tryptophan, so it likely arises from a read error. The chain has TRBV20-1 and TRBJ2-3; D perhaps matches TRBD2 (6 bases). The germline V and J ends were trimmed by 6 bases and 3 bases, with 16 bases remaining between them. CDR3 size: 14 residues. The germline V gene encodes CDR1 DFQATT and CDR2 SNEGSKA (reference sequence). The CDR3 is CSASPSAQTDTQYS. CDR3 nucleotide sequence: TGCAGTGCGTCCCCTAGCGCACAAACAGATACGCAGTATTCT.

The rearrangement links TRBV6-1 to TRBJ2-1; TRBD1 might be the D (5 bases). The V end lost 7 bases, the J end lost 8 bases, and 24 bases lay between the germline ends. The CDR3 spans 16 residues. Germline CDR1 reads MNHNS; CDR2 reads SASEGT. CDR3 sequence reads: CASKMGRTRVSHEQFF. The CDR3 bases are TGTGCCAGCAAAATGGGCCGGACAAGGGTTAGCCATGAGCAGTTCTTC.

This clonotype was recorded at least ten times. The chain links TRBV4-1 to TRBJ1-5; D remains unclear. Trimming cost V 1 base and J 4 bases, with 11 bases left between them. The CDR3 loop spans 15 amino acids. Looked up from germline, CDR1 is MGHRA and CDR2 is YSYEKL. The CDR3 DNA reads as TGCGCCAGCAGCCAAGTTGGGCTGAGGAATCAGCCCCAGCATTTT. This sequence encodes CASSQVGLRNQPQHF.

This clonotype was seen once. At one end the junction does not follow the germline gene, possibly because of a read error. The V call is TRBV20-1, the J call TRBJ1-6; D perhaps matches TRBD1 (5 bases). Looked up from germline, CDR1 is DFQATT and CDR2 is SNEGSKA (reference sequence). There are 13 residues in the CDR3. CDR3 sequence reads: CSASGDYNSPLHF. The CDR3 region has the DNA TGCAGTGCTTCGGGGGACTATAATTCACCCCTTCACTTT.

This chain links TRBV10-3 with TRBJ1-1, with 9 bases that match TRBD1. The V and J ends lost 6 bases and 0 bases, in that order; junction bases with no gene match: 8. CDR1 and CDR2 from the germline V gene are ENHRY and SYGVKD. This CDR3 region has 16 residues. The CDR3 sequence: CAIRDTGGLMNTEAFF. In DNA form, the CDR3 reads TGTGCCATCAGGGATACAGGGGGCCTAATGAACACTGAAGCTTTCTTT.

The gene calls are TRBV2 and TRBJ2-3, with D possibly TRBD2 on 6 matching bases. CDR3 length: 14 residues. CDR1 and CDR2 (germline): SNHLY, FYNNEI. The CDR3 reads CTSTSRGSTDTQYF. CDR3 DNA sequence: TGTACTAGCACTTCCCGGGGCTCCACAGATACGCAGTATTTT. The whole variable domain, remainder taken from reference TRBV2 and TRBJ2-3, is EPEVTQTPSHQVTQMGQEVILRCVPISNHLYFYWYRQILGQKVEFLVSFYNNEISEKSEIFDDQFSVERPDGSNFTLKIRSTKLEDSAMYFCTSTSRGSTDTQYFGPGTRLTVL.

This clonotype was seen only once. V is TRBV29-1 and J is TRBJ2-3, with D hard to call. The V end lost 8 bases, the J end lost 0 bases, and 12 bases lay between the germline ends. The CDR3 has 13 residues. Germline V gene data show CDR1 as SQVTM and CDR2 as ANQGSEA. The CDR3 DNA sequence: TGCAGCATTGTGGGCGGCAGCACAGATACGCAGTATTTT. It is translated as CSIVGGSTDTQYF.

Comment on this clonotype: This could be a read error, since a much larger clone is one nucleotide away. The chain carries TRBV6-6 and TRBJ2-7; 8 nucleotides line up with TRBD1. Unmatched junction bases numbered 5, after V lost 7 bases and J lost 3 bases. The CDR3 loop spans 13 amino acids. From germline, CDR1 is MNHNY and CDR2 SVGAGI (reference sequence). CDR3 bases: TGTGCCAGCATTTGGACAGGGCACTACGAGCAGTACTTC. Translated: CASIWTGHYEQYF.

This clonotype was recorded once. The CDR3 nucleotides are TGTGCCATCAGTGAGCGGGGTTGCAATCAGCCCCAGCATTTT. Translated: CAISERGCNQPQHF. The V call is TRBV10-3, the J call TRBJ1-5; D gene unclear. The CDR3 loop spans 14 amino acids. V lost 2 bases to trimming and J lost 2 bases, with 7 bases between them. The germline CDR1 and CDR2 sequences are ENHRY and SYGVKD.

As regards this clonotype: This is likely a read error, given that the CDR3 carries no conserved phenylalanine or tryptophan at its end. This chain links TRBV12-3 or TRBV12-4 with TRBJ2-2; D is possibly TRBD2 (6 bases). The CDR3 totals 15 residues. The V end was cut by 3 bases, the J end by 12 bases, with 20 bases between. The CDR3 sequence: CASSFRTGATGKLFY. In DNA form, the CDR3 reads TGTGCCAGCAGTTTTCGGACGGGAGCAACTGGGAAGCTGTTTTAT.

On this clonotype itself: One base away lies a much larger clone, so this may be a sequencing read error. The CDR3 DNA sequence: TGTGCCACCAGCCAGCTCATGAACACTGAAGCTTTCTTT. Translating gives CATSQLMNTEAFF. The chain couples TRBV14 to TRBJ1-1; no firm D call. The CDR3 spans 13 residues. Looked up from germline, CDR1 is SGHDN and CDR2 is FVKESK.

A word on this clonotype: Given a much more abundant clone one base away, this may be a read error. The chain carries TRBV12-3 or TRBV12-4 and TRBJ2-3; the D is unclear. The V end lost 3 bases, the J end lost 5 bases, and 9 bases lay between the germline ends. This CDR3 has 13 residues. The CDR3 bases are TGTGCCAGCAGTTTTGGGGTTGGAGATACGCAGTATTTT. This sequence encodes CASSFGVGDTQYF.

Only a few counts were recorded for this clonotype. The V call is TRBV5-5, the J call TRBJ2-2; tentatively, D is TRBD1 (6 bases). V gave up 4 bases and J gave up 1 base, with 11 bases separating them. CDR1 and CDR2 (germline): SGHKS, YYEKEE (reference sequence). This CDR3 region has 15 residues. The CDR3 sequence is CASSVDRENTGELFF. CDR3 DNA: TGTGCCAGCAGCGTGGACAGAGAGAACACCGGGGAGCTGTTTTTT. Full variable domain (missing parts from reference TRBV5-5 and TRBJ2-2): DAGVTQSPTHLIKTRGQQVTLRCSPISGHKSVSWYQQVLGQGPQFIFQYYEKEERGRGNFPDRFSARQFPNYSSELNVNALLLGDSALYLCASSVDRENTGELFFGEGSRLTVL.